Listed below are T cell receptor beta chains from one sample, sequenced in a study of human thymus T cells. Assay: immunoSEQ multiplex PCR; the TCRdb copy retains only in-frame clones and omits some. The sample consists of roughly 120,000 clones, around 94% of them appearing once. Material for sequencing was thymus tissue. These receptors originate from a boy in the first two years of life with a congenital heart defect but otherwise immunologically healthy. Each CDR3 is given with its conserved first and last residue. The D gene is left open where the match is weak. Rows give clone size only sometimes, using once, few, many, or a class for an expanded clone.

V gene	D gene	clone size	J gene	CDR3 DNA	CDR3 protein
TRBV7-9	.	.	TRBJ1-1	TGTGCCAGCAGCCGGGGAAGGACTTTCGGTGAAGCTTTCTTT	CASSRGRTFGEAFF
TRBV27	.	.	TRBJ1-2	TGTGCCAGCAGGGACAGTTATAACTATGGCTACACCTTC	CASRDSYNYGYTF
TRBV5-1	TRBD1	few	TRBJ1-6	TGCGCCAGCAGCGGGACAGGGAAGGATAATTCACCCCTCCACTTT	CASSGTGKDNSPLHF
TRBV15	.	.	TRBJ1-3	TGTGCCACCAGCAGAGAGGGGGGAAACACCATATATTTT	CATSREGGNTIYF
TRBV7-8	.	.	TRBJ2-3	TGTGCCAGCAGCTTAGCCGGGGACTTCACAGATACGCAGTATTTT	CASSLAGDFTDTQYF
TRBV2	.	.	TRBJ1-6	TGTGCCAGCAGAGAGTGGAGGAGGGATACCTCACCCCTCCACTTT	CASREWRRDTSPLHF
TRBV5-1	.	.	TRBJ2-4	TGCGCCAGCAGTCGGGGCGCTGGGGCCAAAAACATTCAGTACTTC	CASSRGAGAKNIQYF
TRBV11-2	.	.	TRBJ2-7	TGTGCCAGCAGCGGCGACCGGGACACACCCTACGAGCAGTACTTC	CASSGDRDTPYEQYF
TRBV7-3	.	.	TRBJ2-3	TGTGCCAGCAGCTTTGTGGGGTACACAGATACGCAGTATTTT	CASSFVGYTDTQYF
TRBV7-2	.	.	TRBJ2-5	TGTGCCACCAGCAAGGGACAAGAGACCCAGTACTTC	CATSKGQETQYF
TRBV28	.	.	TRBJ1-2	TGTGCCAGCAGTTTTGATCAGAGTAATGGCTACACCTTC	CASSFDQSNGYTF
TRBV2	.	.	TRBJ1-2	TGTGCCAGCAGGGGGGTATGTGGCTACACCTTC	CASRGVCGYTF
TRBV9	.	.	TRBJ1-1	TGTGCCAGCAGCGTACCCACAGGGCCGCCCATGAACACTGAAGCTTTCTTT	CASSVPTGPPMNTEAFF
TRBV25-1	.	.	TRBJ1-2	TGTGCCAGCAGAGACGACACGGCTGGCTATGGCTACACCTTC	CASRDDTAGYGYTF
TRBV6-1	.	.	TRBJ1-4	TGTGCCAGCAGTGAAGCCACTAGGGGAGGGAGAGGTGAAAAACTGTTTTTT	CASSEATRGGRGEKLFF
TRBV7-6	.	.	TRBJ2-5	TGTGCCAGCAGCCCCCGACCCACAGGGGGGGGAGAGACCCAGTACTTC	CASSPRPTGGGETQYF
TRBV13	.	.	TRBJ2-7	TGTGCCAGCAGCTTATTGGGGAGAAACCTCTACGAGCAGTACTTC	CASSLLGRNLYEQYF